The rows below give T cell receptor beta chains drawn from one sample of a study of cytomegalovirus exposure and HLA in healthy donors. Sequencing used immunoSEQ multiplex PCR; TCRdb keeps in-frame clones, though not all of them. This sample has roughly 63,000 clones, with roughly 90% found just once. The material sequenced was PBMCs. Receptors were obtained from a young woman in good health and CMV-seronegative. CDR3s include the opening cysteine and the closing phenylalanine or tryptophan. Each record gives: D gene, J gene, clone size, V gene, CDR3 DNA, CDR3 protein. A D gene is named only where the DNA matches it firmly. Clone size is given for some rows only: seen once, a few or many times, or a class if the clone is expanded.

D: TRBD2; J: TRBJ2-1; size: NA; V: TRBV14; DNA: TGTGCCAGCAGCCAAGATTCCCTAGCGGGAGTCTATGAGCAGTTCTTC; CDR3: CASSQDSLAGVYEQFF
D: NA; J: TRBJ2-2; size: NA; V: TRBV29-1; DNA: TGCAGCGTTGAAATTGGTGGCGGCGGGATCACCGGGGAGCTGTTTTTT; CDR3: CSVEIGGGGITGELFF
D: TRBD2; J: TRBJ2-1; size: few; V: TRBV25-1; DNA: TGTGCCAGCAGTGATAGCGGGGGGGCCGATGAGCAGTTCTTC; CDR3: CASSDSGGADEQFF
D: TRBD1; J: TRBJ2-1; size: few; V: TRBV4-1; DNA: TGCGCCAGCAGCCATCGTGGTAGGTTCGGGGCGACAGGGAGATCTAGTAATGAGCAGTTCTTC; CDR3: CASSHRGRFGATGRSSNEQFF
D: NA; J: TRBJ2-2; size: NA; V: TRBV27; DNA: TGTGCCAGCCGAACGGGACAAACCACCGGGGAGCTGTTTTTT; CDR3: CASRTGQTTGELFF
D: TRBD2; J: TRBJ2-2; size: NA; V: TRBV13; DNA: TGTGCCAGCAGCTTACATCCTAGCGGGGGGGCAGCCGGGGAGCTGTTTTTT; CDR3: CASSLHPSGGAAGELFF
D: TRBD1; J: TRBJ1-1; size: few; V: TRBV5-1; DNA: TGCGCCAGCAGGTTGACAGGGGACAAAACTTTCTTT; CDR3: CASRLTGDKTFF
D: NA; J: TRBJ1-3; size: NA; V: TRBV6-6; DNA: TGTGCCAGCAGTTACTCGGAGGGTTACTCTGGAAACACCATATATTTT; CDR3: CASSYSEGYSGNTIYF
D: TRBD1; J: TRBJ2-1; size: NA; V: TRBV27; DNA: TGTGCCAGCAGGCCTGGACAGGGTTGGGCCAATGAGCAGTTCTTC; CDR3: CASRPGQGWANEQFF
D: NA; J: TRBJ1-1; size: NA; V: TRBV11-2; DNA: TGTGCCAGCAGCCTCGCGGGGGTGAACACTGAAGCTTTCTTT; CDR3: CASSLAGVNTEAFF
D: TRBD1; J: TRBJ1-3; size: once; V: TRBV11-2; DNA: TGTGCCAGCAGCTTAGGTCCCTGGACAGGGGGAAACACCATATATTTT; CDR3: CASSLGPWTGGNTIYF
D: TRBD1; J: TRBJ1-1; size: few; V: TRBV5-6; DNA: TGTGCCAGCAGCAGACCTGGACAGGGGGCGTCGGGCACTGAAGCTTTCTTT; CDR3: CASSRPGQGASGTEAFF
D: TRBD1; J: TRBJ1-1; size: NA; V: TRBV6-4; DNA: TGTGCCAGCAGTGGGGGACAGGCAGGGAACACTGAAGCTTTCTTT; CDR3: CASSGGQAGNTEAFF
D: NA; J: TRBJ1-5; size: NA; V: TRBV19; DNA: TGTGCCAGTAGGAACAGGGCCCTCTATAGCAATCAGCCCCAGCATTTT; CDR3: CASRNRALYSNQPQHF
D: TRBD2; J: TRBJ2-7; size: NA; V: TRBV5-4; DNA: TGTGCCAGCAGCTCGGGACTAGCGGGAGAAGGCTCCTACGAGCAGTACTTC; CDR3: CASSSGLAGEGSYEQYF
D: TRBD2; J: TRBJ2-3; size: NA; V: TRBV6-1; DNA: TGTGCCAGCAGTGCCGGGGGGGTCGGCACAGATACGCAGTATTTT; CDR3: CASSAGGVGTDTQYF
D: TRBD1; J: TRBJ2-2; size: NA; V: TRBV6-6; DNA: TGTGCCAGCAGCCAGGGCCGGGACAGGGGCCCTGGGGAGCTGTTTTTT; CDR3: CASSQGRDRGPGELFF
D: NA; J: TRBJ1-2; size: NA; V: TRBV6-1; DNA: TGTGCCAGCAGTGAAGCTGGGAGCTCCTATGGCTACACCTTC; CDR3: CASSEAGSSYGYTF
D: TRBD1; J: TRBJ1-2; size: NA; V: TRBV14; DNA: TGTGCCAGCAGCCAAGGGCAACCGGGACAGGGGTATGGCTACACCTTC; CDR3: CASSQGQPGQGYGYTF
D: NA; J: TRBJ1-4; size: NA; V: TRBV27; DNA: TGTGCCAGCAGTTTACAGGGGACTAATGAAAAACTGTTTTTT; CDR3: CASSLQGTNEKLFF
D: NA; J: TRBJ1-1; size: NA; V: TRBV2; DNA: TGTGCCAGTTGGGGGGGGGAGAGCACTGAAGCTTTCTTT; CDR3: CASWGGESTEAFF
D: TRBD1; J: TRBJ1-5; size: NA; V: TRBV6-5; DNA: TGTGCCAGCAGGACCGGGACAGGGGGTCATCAGCCCCAGCATTTT; CDR3: CASRTGTGGHQPQHF
D: NA; J: TRBJ1-2; size: NA; V: TRBV6-1; DNA: TGTGCCAGCAGTGAAGACAGGGTATATGGCTACACCTTC; CDR3: CASSEDRVYGYTF
D: TRBD1; J: TRBJ2-7; size: NA; V: TRBV27; DNA: TGTGCCAGCAGTTTCGGGACAGGTCAATACGAGCAGTACTTC; CDR3: CASSFGTGQYEQYF
D: NA; J: TRBJ2-7; size: NA; V: TRBV30; DNA: TGTGCCTGGAGTGTCTTACGGGAGCCCTACGAGCAGTACTTC; CDR3: CAWSVLREPYEQYF
D: NA; J: TRBJ2-3; size: NA; V: TRBV5-1; DNA: TGCGCCAGCAGCTTGGAGGGGCCTGCAGATACGCAGTATTTT; CDR3: CASSLEGPADTQYF
D: TRBD2; J: TRBJ2-5; size: once; V: TRBV28; DNA: TGTGCCAGCAATGCCCCTCGGACTAGCGGGAGAGAGACCCAGTACTTC; CDR3: CASNAPRTSGRETQYF
D: TRBD2; J: TRBJ2-1; size: NA; V: TRBV4-2; DNA: TGTGCCAGCAGCCGCCTAGCGGGAGAGGGATACAATGAGCAGTTCTTC; CDR3: CASSRLAGEGYNEQFF
D: NA; J: TRBJ2-1; size: NA; V: TRBV5-1; DNA: TGCGCCAGCAGCTTGCAACAGAGGGTTGAGCAGTTCTTC; CDR3: CASSLQQRVEQFF
D: NA; J: TRBJ2-3; size: NA; V: TRBV27; DNA: TGTGCCAGCAGTTTATTCCCTGGGCGAGGGGGAGTAGGTGATACGCAGTATTTT; CDR3: CASSLFPGRGGVGDTQYF
D: TRBD1; J: TRBJ2-2; size: NA; V: TRBV5-4; DNA: TGTGCCAGCAGCTTGGCGAGGGGGCTGGACGGGGAGCTGTTTTTT; CDR3: CASSLARGLDGELFF
D: NA; J: TRBJ2-2; size: NA; V: TRBV9; DNA: TGTGCCAGCAGCGTAGCAATCACCGGGGAGCTGTTTTTT; CDR3: CASSVAITGELFF
D: NA; J: TRBJ2-2; size: few; V: TRBV6-1; DNA: TGTGCCAGCAGGACAGTTAACACCGGGGAGCTGTTTTTT; CDR3: CASRTVNTGELFF
D: TRBD1; J: TRBJ1-2; size: NA; V: TRBV28; DNA: TGTGCCAGCAGTTTGGGTAACAGGGGCTATGGCTACACCTTC; CDR3: CASSLGNRGYGYTF
D: NA; J: TRBJ2-2; size: NA; V: TRBV11-3; DNA: TGTGCCAGCAGCTTATCAGTGAACACCGGGGAGCTGTTTTTT; CDR3: CASSLSVNTGELFF
D: NA; J: TRBJ2-7; size: few; V: TRBV28; DNA: TGTGCCAGCAGTGCCACAGGTACCCTCGAGCAGTACTTC; CDR3: CASSATGTLEQYF
D: NA; J: TRBJ2-7; size: NA; V: TRBV18; DNA: TGTGCCAGCTCACCAGGATGGGCCGAGCAGTACTTC; CDR3: CASSPGWAEQYF
D: NA; J: TRBJ1-5; size: few; V: TRBV5-1; DNA: TGCGCCAGCAGCCCGGGGACTCTACGGGATCAGCCCCAGCATTTT; CDR3: CASSPGTLRDQPQHF
D: TRBD1; J: TRBJ2-2; size: NA; V: TRBV29-1; DNA: TGCAGCGTTGAACCGGACAGGGGGGCACCCGGGGAGCTGTTTTTT; CDR3: CSVEPDRGAPGELFF
D: TRBD1; J: TRBJ1-2; size: NA; V: TRBV29-1; DNA: TGCAGCGTTCTCCCCGGGACAGGGACTGGCTACACCTTC; CDR3: CSVLPGTGTGYTF
D: NA; J: TRBJ2-2; size: NA; V: TRBV7-2; DNA: TGTGCCAGCAGCCTAGGGCTTAACACCGGGGAGCTGTTTTTT; CDR3: CASSLGLNTGELFF
D: NA; J: TRBJ2-2; size: few; V: TRBV11-3; DNA: TGTGCCAGCAGGGTTATGGAGGGGGAGCTGTTTTTT; CDR3: CASRVMEGELFF
D: NA; J: TRBJ2-2; size: NA; V: TRBV11-2; DNA: TGTGCCAGCAGCTTAGTTTCCAGTTACACCGGGGAGCTGTTTTTT; CDR3: CASSLVSSYTGELFF
D: TRBD1; J: TRBJ1-1; size: NA; V: TRBV28; DNA: TGTGCCAGCAGTCCCCCGACAGGGGCCCTCACTGAAGCTTTCTTT; CDR3: CASSPPTGALTEAFF
D: NA; J: TRBJ2-7; size: NA; V: TRBV5-5; DNA: TGTGCCAGCAGCCCGCGATCTGCTAGAGGATACGAGCAGTACTTC; CDR3: CASSPRSARGYEQYF
D: NA; J: TRBJ1-6; size: NA; V: TRBV9; DNA: TGTGCCAGCAGCGAGGGGGGGGGCAGGGGACCTTCACCCCTCCACTTT; CDR3: CASSEGGGRGPSPLHF
D: TRBD2; J: TRBJ2-1; size: NA; V: TRBV5-1; DNA: TGCGCCAGCAGCTTGGCCGGACCCGGGGGGAATGAGCAGTTCTTC; CDR3: CASSLAGPGGNEQFF
D: NA; J: TRBJ2-5; size: NA; V: TRBV7-6; DNA: TGTGCCAGCAGCTTCAACCAAGAGACCCAGTACTTC; CDR3: CASSFNQETQYF
D: NA; J: TRBJ2-7; size: once; V: TRBV7-8; DNA: TGTGCCAGCAGCCTACGTAACAGGGAGAATTCCTACGAGCAGTACTTC; CDR3: CASSLRNRENSYEQYF
D: TRBD2; J: TRBJ2-1; size: NA; V: TRBV9; DNA: TGTGCCAGCTCGGGACTAACCTACAATGAGCAGTTCTTC; CDR3: CASSGLTYNEQFF
D: NA; J: TRBJ1-1; size: once; V: TRBV5-8; DNA: TGTGCCAGCAGCTTAGGGGGGAACACTGAAGCTTTCTTT; CDR3: CASSLGGNTEAFF
D: NA; J: TRBJ1-1; size: NA; V: TRBV28; DNA: TGTGCCAGCAGCCCGAGGGCGGGGCCGGGCACTGAAGCTTTCTTT; CDR3: CASSPRAGPGTEAFF
D: NA; J: TRBJ1-1; size: NA; V: TRBV7-8; DNA: TGTGCCAGCAGCTTAGTCGCAGACATGAACACTGAAGCTTTCTTT; CDR3: CASSLVADMNTEAFF
D: NA; J: TRBJ1-1; size: NA; V: TRBV19; DNA: TGTGCCAGTAGTATAGAGGGGGGGGCGGCTTTCTTT; CDR3: CASSIEGGAAFF
D: TRBD1; J: TRBJ1-3; size: NA; V: TRBV5-1; DNA: TGCGCCAGCAGTAAGGACAGGGGTGGAAACACCATATATTTT; CDR3: CASSKDRGGNTIYF
D: NA; J: TRBJ2-5; size: NA; V: TRBV7-2; DNA: TGTGCCAGCAGCTTAGAAGTGCGATATCGGGAGACCCAGTACTTC; CDR3: CASSLEVRYRETQYF
D: TRBD1; J: TRBJ2-3; size: NA; V: TRBV9; DNA: TGTGCCAGCAGGCCAACAGGGGGACGCACAGATACGCAGTATTTT; CDR3: CASRPTGGRTDTQYF
D: NA; J: TRBJ2-3; size: NA; V: TRBV30; DNA: TGTGCCTGGGCAGGACTTACCACAGATACGCAGTATTTT; CDR3: CAWAGLTTDTQYF
D: NA; J: TRBJ2-1; size: NA; V: TRBV19; DNA: TGTGCCAGTAGTATAGACGCAGCAACGGGGCAGTTCTTC; CDR3: CASSIDAATGQFF